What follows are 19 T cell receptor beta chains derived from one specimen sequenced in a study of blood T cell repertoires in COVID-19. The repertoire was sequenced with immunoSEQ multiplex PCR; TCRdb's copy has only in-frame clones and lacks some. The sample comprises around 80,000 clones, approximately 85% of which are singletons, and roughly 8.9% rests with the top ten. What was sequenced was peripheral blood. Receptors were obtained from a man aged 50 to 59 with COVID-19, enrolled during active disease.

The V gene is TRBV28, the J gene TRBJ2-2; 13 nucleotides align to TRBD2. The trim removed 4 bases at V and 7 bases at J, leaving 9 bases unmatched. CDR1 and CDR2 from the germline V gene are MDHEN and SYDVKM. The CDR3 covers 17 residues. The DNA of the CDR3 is TGTGCCAGCAGTTCTTCCGGACTAGCGGGGGACGGCGGGGAGCTGTTTTTT. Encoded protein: CASSSSGLAGDGGELFF.

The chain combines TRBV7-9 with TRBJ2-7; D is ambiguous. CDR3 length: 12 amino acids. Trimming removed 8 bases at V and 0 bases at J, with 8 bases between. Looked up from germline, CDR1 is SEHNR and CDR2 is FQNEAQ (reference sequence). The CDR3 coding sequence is TGTGCCAGCTCACAGATCTCCTACGAGCAGTACTTC. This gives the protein CASSQISYEQYF.

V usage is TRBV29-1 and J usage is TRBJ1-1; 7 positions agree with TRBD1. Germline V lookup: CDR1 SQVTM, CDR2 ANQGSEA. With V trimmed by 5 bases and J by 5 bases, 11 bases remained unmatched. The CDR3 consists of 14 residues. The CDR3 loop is CSVLNRQGRTEAFF. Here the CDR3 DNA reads TGCAGCGTTCTCAACAGACAGGGAAGGACTGAAGCTTTCTTT.

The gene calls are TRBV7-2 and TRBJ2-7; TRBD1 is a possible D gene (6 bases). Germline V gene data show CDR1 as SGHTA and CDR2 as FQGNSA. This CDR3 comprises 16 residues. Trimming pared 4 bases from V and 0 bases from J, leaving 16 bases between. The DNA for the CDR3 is TGTGCCAGCAGCTCGCACCGGGACACGAGCTCCTACGAGCAGTACTTC. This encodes CASSSHRDTSSYEQYF.

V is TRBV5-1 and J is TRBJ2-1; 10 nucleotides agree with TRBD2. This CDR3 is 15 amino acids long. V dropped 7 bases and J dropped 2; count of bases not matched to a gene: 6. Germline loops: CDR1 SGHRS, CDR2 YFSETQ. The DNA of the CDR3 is TGCGCCAGCGGCATGCTAGCGGGGGCCTACAATGAGCAGTTCTTC. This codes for CASGMLAGAYNEQFF.

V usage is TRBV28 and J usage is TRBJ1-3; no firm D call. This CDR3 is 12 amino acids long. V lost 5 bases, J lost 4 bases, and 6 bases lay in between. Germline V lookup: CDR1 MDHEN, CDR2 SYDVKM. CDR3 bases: TGTGCCAGCAGTCCCCAGGGAAACACCATATATTTT. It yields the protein CASSPQGNTIYF.

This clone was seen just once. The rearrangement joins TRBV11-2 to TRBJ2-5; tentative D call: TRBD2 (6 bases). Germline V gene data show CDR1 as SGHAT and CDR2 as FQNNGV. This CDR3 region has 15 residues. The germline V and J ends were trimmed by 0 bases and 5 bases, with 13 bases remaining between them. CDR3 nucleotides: TGTGCCAGCAGCTTAGATTGGGGGGTTGCGGAGACCCAGTACTTC. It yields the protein CASSLDWGVAETQYF. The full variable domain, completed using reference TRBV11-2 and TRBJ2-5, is EAGVAQSPRYKIIEKRQSVAFWCNPISGHATLYWYQQILGQGPKLLIQFQNNGVVDDSQLPKDRFSAERLKGVDSTLKIQPAKLEDSAVYLCASSLDWGVAETQYFGPGTRLLVL.

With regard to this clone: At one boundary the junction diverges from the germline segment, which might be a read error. The CDR3 DNA follows: TGTGCTAGCAGCCTGGGGACAGGAAGGCGCAATGAGCAGTTCTTC. It yields the protein CASSLGTGRRNEQFF. V is TRBV7-7 and J is TRBJ2-1; 8 nucleotides match TRBD1. The CDR3 runs to 15 residues. Looked up from germline, CDR1 is SSHAT and CDR2 is FNYEAQ (reference sequence).

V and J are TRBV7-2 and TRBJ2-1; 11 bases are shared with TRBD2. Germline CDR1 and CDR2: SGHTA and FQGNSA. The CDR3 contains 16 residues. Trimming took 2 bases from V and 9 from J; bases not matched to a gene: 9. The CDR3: CASSLSPGTSGSEQFF. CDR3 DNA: TGTGCCAGCAGCTTAAGCCCCGGGACTAGCGGTTCTGAGCAGTTCTTC.

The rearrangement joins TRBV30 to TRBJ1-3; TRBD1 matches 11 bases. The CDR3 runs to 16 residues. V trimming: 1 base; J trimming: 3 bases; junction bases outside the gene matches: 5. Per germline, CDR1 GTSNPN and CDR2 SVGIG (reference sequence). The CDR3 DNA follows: TGTGCCTGGAGTGGCGGACAGGGGGCATATGGAAACACCATATATTTT. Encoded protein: CAWSGGQGAYGNTIYF. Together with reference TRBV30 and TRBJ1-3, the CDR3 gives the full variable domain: SQTIHQWPATLVQPVGSPLSLECTVEGTSNPNLYWYRQAAGRGLQLLFYSVGIGQISSEVPQNLSASRPQDRQFILSSKKLLLSDSGFYLCAWSGGQGAYGNTIYFGEGSWLTVV.

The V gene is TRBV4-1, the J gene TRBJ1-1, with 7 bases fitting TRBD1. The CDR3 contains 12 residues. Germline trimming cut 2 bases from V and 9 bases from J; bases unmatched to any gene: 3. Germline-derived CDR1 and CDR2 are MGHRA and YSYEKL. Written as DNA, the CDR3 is TGCGCCAGCAGCCAATTGGGACAGCAAGCTTTCTTT. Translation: CASSQLGQQAFF.

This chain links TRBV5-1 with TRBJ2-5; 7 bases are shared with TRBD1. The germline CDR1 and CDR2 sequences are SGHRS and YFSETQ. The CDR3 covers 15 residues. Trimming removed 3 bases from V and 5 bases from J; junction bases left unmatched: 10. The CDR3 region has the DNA TGCGCCAGCAGCTACCCGACAGGGCATGCGGAGACCCAGTACTTC. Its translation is CASSYPTGHAETQYF.

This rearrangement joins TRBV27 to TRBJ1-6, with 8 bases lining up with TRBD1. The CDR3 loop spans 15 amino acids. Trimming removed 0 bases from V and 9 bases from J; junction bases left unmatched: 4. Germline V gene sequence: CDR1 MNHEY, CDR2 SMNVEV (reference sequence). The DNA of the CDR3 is TGTGCCAGCAGTTTATCTCAGGGGGCTAGTTCACCCCTCCACTTT. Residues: CASSLSQGASSPLHF.

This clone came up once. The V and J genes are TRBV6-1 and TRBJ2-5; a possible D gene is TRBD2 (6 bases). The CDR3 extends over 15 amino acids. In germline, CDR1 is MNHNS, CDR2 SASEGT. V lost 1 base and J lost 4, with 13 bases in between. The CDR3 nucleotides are TGTGCCAGCAGTGAAGTTAAGGGAGGCTTAGAGACCCAGTACTTC. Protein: CASSEVKGGLETQYF.

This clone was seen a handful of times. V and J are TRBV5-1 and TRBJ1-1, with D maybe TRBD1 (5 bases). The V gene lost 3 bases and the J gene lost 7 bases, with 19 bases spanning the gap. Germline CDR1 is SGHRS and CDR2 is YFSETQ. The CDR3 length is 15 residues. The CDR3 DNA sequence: TGCGCCAGCAGCTATCTGGCAGGGTCAACAGGTGAAGCTTTCTTT. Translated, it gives CASSYLAGSTGEAFF.

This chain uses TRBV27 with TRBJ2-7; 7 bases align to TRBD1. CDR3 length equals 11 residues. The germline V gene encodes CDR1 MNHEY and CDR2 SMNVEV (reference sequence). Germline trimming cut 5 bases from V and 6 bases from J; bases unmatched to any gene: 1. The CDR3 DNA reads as TGTGCCAGCAGTCGGACAGGCGAGCAGTACTTC. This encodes CASSRTGEQYF.

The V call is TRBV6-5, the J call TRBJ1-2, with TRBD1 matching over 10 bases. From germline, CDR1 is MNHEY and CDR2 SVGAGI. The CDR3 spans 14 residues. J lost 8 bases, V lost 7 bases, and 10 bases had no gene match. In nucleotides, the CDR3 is TGTGCCAGCACAACGGGACAGGGGAGAGAAGGCTACACCTTC. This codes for CASTTGQGREGYTF.

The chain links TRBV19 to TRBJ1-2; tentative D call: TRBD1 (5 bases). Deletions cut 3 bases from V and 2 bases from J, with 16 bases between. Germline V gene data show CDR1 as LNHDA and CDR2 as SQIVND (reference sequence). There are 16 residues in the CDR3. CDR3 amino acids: CASSISTGVVNYGYTF. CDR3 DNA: TGTGCCAGTAGTATCTCCACAGGCGTTGTAAACTATGGCTACACCTTC.

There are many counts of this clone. The CDR3 DNA is TGTGCCAGCAGCTCGGGACAGATTAATTCACCCCTCCACTTT. This encodes CASSSGQINSPLHF. The rearrangement joins TRBV7-9 to TRBJ1-6, with 7 bases that match TRBD1. This CDR3 is 14 amino acids long. Germline values: CDR1 SEHNR, CDR2 FQNEAQ (reference sequence). J lost 6 bases, V lost 4 bases, and 3 bases had no gene match.